Presented here are 7 T cell receptor beta chains from one specimen sequenced in a study of blood T cell repertoires in COVID-19. Clones were read by immunoSEQ multiplex PCR, and TCRdb kept only the in-frame ones, dropping some. There are roughly 250,000 clones in the sample; approximately 80% occur only once, and 2.5% to 3% lies in the top ten. Sequencing was carried out using peripheral blood. Receptor source: a woman aged 55-75 years with active or convalescent COVID-19.

The chain uses TRBV12-1 and TRBJ1-2. TRBV12-1 is noted as a pseudogene. The CDR3 has 13 amino acids. The CDR3 region is CASSLLDLRGYTF. CDR3 bases: TGTGCCAGCAGCCTCTTAGACTTACGGGGCTACACCTTC.

The chain has TRBV10-3 and TRBJ1-6; D might be TRBD1 (5 bases). The V gene lost 8 bases and the J gene lost 7 bases, with 18 bases spanning the gap. This CDR3 spans 15 amino acids. The germline CDR1 and CDR2 sequences are ENHRY and SYGVKD. CDR3 DNA sequence: TGTGCCATCCAAGGAGGGGCCGAAGGGAATTCACCCCTCCACTTT. It yields the protein CAIQGGAEGNSPLHF.

This clone was recorded once. CDR3 sequence: CASSEVLRTSGEETQYF. CDR3 sequence (DNA): TGTGCCAGCAGCGAAGTCCTTCGGACTAGCGGGGAAGAGACCCAGTACTTC. V and J are TRBV5-6 and TRBJ2-5; 12 bases agree with TRBD2. The V and J ends lost 4 bases and 3 bases, in that order; junction bases with no gene match: 10. This CDR3 contains 17 residues. Looked up from germline, CDR1 is SGHDT and CDR2 is YYEEEE.

The J gene is TRBJ1-6, the V gene TRBV7-2; weak D call: TRBD1 (5 bases). The germline V and J ends were trimmed by 5 bases and 13 bases, with 21 bases remaining between them. Germline loops: CDR1 SGHTA, CDR2 FQGNSA. CDR3 length: 15 amino acids. The CDR3 DNA is TGTGCCAGCAGCCCCATTCAGGCCGGGAGGGGCCCCCTCCACTTT. It encodes CASSPIQAGRGPLHF. Looking up the rest from reference TRBV7-2 and TRBJ1-6 gives the full variable domain: GAGVSQSPSNKVTEKGKDVELRCDPISGHTALYWYRQSLGQGLEFLIYFQGNSAPDKSGLPSDRFSAERTGGSVSTLTIQRTQQEDSAVYLCASSPIQAGRGPLHFGNGTRLTVT.

J is TRBJ1-1 and V is TRBV28; 7 positions match TRBD1. V lost 10 bases, J lost 1 base, and 9 bases stayed unmatched. The CDR3 has 14 residues. Germline CDR1 reads MDHEN; CDR2 reads SYDVKM. The CDR3 is CATTSGTANTEAFF. The CDR3 bases are TGTGCCACAACCTCCGGGACAGCGAACACTGAAGCTTTCTTT.

This clone was counted many times. The chain joins TRBV9 to TRBJ1-5; TRBD1 matches 8 bases. The junction had 9 bases not matched to a gene; V was cut back by 0 bases and J by 4 bases. This CDR3 contains 17 residues. The germline gives CDR1 SGDLS, CDR2 YYNGEE. In DNA form, the CDR3 reads TGTGCCAGCAGCGTAGCCAGACGGACAGGGTGGAATCAGCCCCAGCATTTT. Encoded protein: CASSVARRTGWNQPQHF.

V is TRBV7-9 and J is TRBJ2-3; 8 bases match TRBD2. V trimming: 1 base; J trimming: 0 bases; junction bases outside the gene matches: 6. There are 17 residues in the CDR3. Germline assignment: CDR1 SEHNR and CDR2 FQNEAQ (reference sequence). CDR3 region: CASSLGTSRPSTDTQYF. The CDR3 DNA is TGTGCCAGCAGCTTAGGGACTAGCAGACCTAGCACAGATACGCAGTATTTT.